Below are 32 T cell receptor beta chains sequenced from a single sample in a study of siplizumab effects on memory and regulatory T cells. TCRdb's copy holds only in-frame clones and misses some; the assay was immunoSEQ multiplex PCR. The sample carries around 100,000 clones, about 91% recorded once. Sequencing used CD4+ T cells sorted from blood. These receptors were obtained from a human donor in good health.

This clone was seen a handful of times. The chain has TRBV7-3 and TRBJ1-3; D uncertain. Germline-derived CDR1 and CDR2 are SGHTA and FQGTGA. The V and J ends lost 1 base and 0 bases respectively, with 1 base between them. The CDR3 covers 13 residues. CDR3 loop: CASSLNSGNTIYF. The CDR3 bases are TGTGCCAGCAGCTTAAACTCTGGAAACACCATATATTTT.

The V and J genes are TRBV5-1 and TRBJ2-3; D not certain. The CDR3 has 15 residues. The germline CDR1 and CDR2 sequences are SGHRS and YFSETQ. V gave up 0 bases and J gave up 3 bases, with 11 bases separating them. The chain's CDR3 is CASSLVAVGTDTQYF. In DNA, the CDR3 is TGCGCCAGCAGCTTGGTGGCTGTAGGGACAGATACGCAGTATTTT.

This clone was detected once. V and J are TRBV6-4 and TRBJ2-2; TRBD2 agrees at 7 bases. The CDR3 loop spans 14 amino acids. V shed 6 bases, J shed 0 bases, and the junction held 1 base outside the gene matches. Germline lookup yields CDR1 MRHNA and CDR2 SNTAGT. The CDR3: CASRTSANTGELFF. CDR3 nucleotide sequence: TGTGCCAGCAGAACTAGCGCGAACACCGGGGAGCTGTTTTTT.

The rearrangement links TRBV4-3 to TRBJ1-2; TRBD1 matches 9 bases. With V trimmed by 3 bases and J by 8 bases, 4 bases remained unmatched. The CDR3 consists of 13 residues. Germline V CDR1 and CDR2: LGHNA, YSLEER. DNA for the CDR3: TGCGCCAGCAGCCAGCGACAGGGGGTCGGCTACACCTTC. Translation gives CASSQRQGVGYTF.

This chain uses TRBV5-5 with TRBJ2-5; TRBD1 is a possible D gene (6 bases). In germline, CDR1 is SGHKS, CDR2 YYEKEE (reference sequence). CDR3 length: 15 amino acids. Trimming stripped 5 bases from V and 0 bases from J, with 14 bases between. The CDR3 loop reads CASRHAGVYQETQYF. CDR3 in DNA: TGTGCCAGCAGACACGCAGGGGTGTACCAAGAGACCCAGTACTTC.

V is TRBV10-3 and J is TRBJ1-1; 10 bases agree with TRBD1. The germline V gene has CDR1 ENHRY and CDR2 SYGVKD. Unmatched junction bases numbered 4, after V lost 6 bases and J lost 3 bases. The CDR3 has 14 amino acids. CDR3 sequence (DNA): TGTGCCATCAGGAGGACAGGGGGGGACACTGAAGCTTTCTTT. This sequence encodes CAIRRTGGDTEAFF.

This chain links TRBV25-1 with TRBJ2-7; D gene uncertain. V shed 2 bases and J shed 4 bases, with 18 bases lying between them. The CDR3 extends over 16 amino acids. Germline values: CDR1 MGHDK, CDR2 SYGVNS. This chain's CDR3 is CASSESHLGGRYEQYF. CDR3 bases: TGTGCCAGCAGTGAAAGCCATCTAGGCGGCCGATACGAGCAGTACTTC.

The rearrangement links TRBV7-2 to TRBJ1-6; no definite D call. With 8 bases removed from V and 14 bases from J, the gap between germline ends came to 19 bases. This CDR3 comprises 13 residues. Germline V gives CDR1 SGHTA, CDR2 FQGNSA. The CDR3 DNA sequence: TGTGCCAGCGGCCCGACAATTTCGCCGACCCTCCACTTT. It encodes CASGPTISPTLHF.

The chain carries TRBV6-5 and TRBJ1-1; TRBD1 matches 8 bases. Germline lookup yields CDR1 MNHEY and CDR2 SVGAGI. This CDR3 is built from 14 residues. V gave up 7 bases and J gave up 4 bases; unmatched junction bases: 8. CDR3 bases: TGTGCCAGCATGGACAGGGTTTGGAGCACTGAAGCTTTCTTT. It encodes CASMDRVWSTEAFF.

The rearrangement links TRBV19 to TRBJ1-6; D is uncertain. Trimming removed 7 bases from V and 5 bases from J, with 9 bases in between. Germline-derived CDR1 and CDR2 are LNHDA and SQIVND (reference sequence). This CDR3 comprises 13 residues. The CDR3 nucleotides read TGTGCCAGTAAGGCGCAGAATAATTCACCCCTCCACTTT. Amino acids: CASKAQNNSPLHF.

The V gene is TRBV6-5, the J gene TRBJ1-3; 10 bases fit TRBD1. The CDR3 extends over 14 amino acids. Germline V gene data show CDR1 as MNHEY and CDR2 as SVGAGI. Trimming at V came to 8 bases and at J to 8 bases, leaving 9 bases not matched to a gene. The CDR3 is CASDWDRGKDTIYF. Written as DNA, the CDR3 is TGTGCCAGCGATTGGGACAGGGGTAAGGACACCATATATTTT.

The chain links TRBV19 to TRBJ2-7; D not resolved. Trimming took 5 bases from V and 3 from J, leaving 14 bases between them. Germline V gene lookup returns CDR1 LNHDA and CDR2 SQIVND (reference sequence). The CDR3 sequence is 14 residues long. Written as DNA, the CDR3 is TGTGCCAGTAGTCGCCAGGTCGACGGCTACGAGCAGTACTTC. The encoded protein is CASSRQVDGYEQYF.

This chain uses TRBV29-1 with TRBJ2-1; tentative D call: TRBD1 (7 bases). The CDR3 runs to 11 residues. Trimming left V 3 bases short and J 8 bases short, with 8 bases between. CDR1 SQVTM and CDR2 ANQGSEA come from the germline V gene. The CDR3 sequence is CSVDRGDEQFF. The CDR3, as DNA: TGCAGCGTTGACAGGGGGGATGAGCAGTTCTTC.

This chain links TRBV19 with TRBJ2-7; 8 bases map to TRBD2. The CDR3 runs 15 residues. Per germline, CDR1 LNHDA and CDR2 SQIVND (reference sequence). Trimming at V came to 7 bases and at J to 2 bases, leaving 10 bases not matched to a gene. CDR3 residues: CASTSTPGGAYEQYF. The CDR3, as DNA: TGTGCCAGTACCAGTACCCCCGGGGGGGCCTACGAGCAGTACTTC.

This chain uses TRBV2 with TRBJ2-7; a possible D gene is TRBD1 (7 bases). CDR1 and CDR2 from the germline V gene are SNHLY and FYNNEI. There are 13 residues in the CDR3. V shed 8 bases and J shed 6 bases, with 17 bases lying between them. In nucleotides, the CDR3 is TGTGCCAGCGGCGGGACAGCACTGGGCGAGCAGTACTTC. Translation gives CASGGTALGEQYF.

This chain uses TRBV25-1 with TRBJ2-1; 11 bases fit TRBD2. V shed 2 bases, J shed 4 bases, and the junction held 7 bases outside the gene matches. The CDR3 contains 17 residues. Germline values: CDR1 MGHDK, CDR2 SYGVNS. The CDR3 DNA sequence: TGTGCCAGCAGTGAACTAGCGGGGGGCCCATTTTACAATGAGCAGTTCTTC. It translates to CASSELAGGPFYNEQFF.

V gene TRBV6-1 combines with J gene TRBJ1-5; D is unclear. The germline CDR1 and CDR2 sequences are MNHNS and SASEGT. The V gene lost 3 bases and the J gene lost 7 bases, with 10 bases spanning the gap. The CDR3 covers 13 residues. CDR3 residues: CASSDRAGQPQHF. CDR3 nucleotide sequence: TGTGCCAGCAGTGATCGGGCCGGACAGCCCCAGCATTTT.

The chain uses TRBV19 and TRBJ1-5; TRBD1 agrees at 9 bases. V lost 3 bases, J lost 4 bases, and 10 bases stayed unmatched. The CDR3 runs to 17 residues. Germline V lookup: CDR1 LNHDA, CDR2 SQIVND (reference sequence). The CDR3 loop is CASSIGGWDRANQPQHF. CDR3 sequence (DNA): TGTGCCAGTAGTATCGGAGGTTGGGACAGGGCAAATCAGCCCCAGCATTTT.

The J gene is TRBJ2-5, the V gene TRBV7-2, with 7 bases fitting TRBD2. The CDR3 length is 15 residues. The germline gives CDR1 SGHTA, CDR2 FQGNSA. Trimming took 4 bases from V and 1 from J; bases not matched to a gene: 6. The CDR3 here is CASSSAAGPQETQYF. The CDR3 DNA reads as TGTGCCAGCAGCTCAGCAGCGGGGCCCCAAGAGACCCAGTACTTC.

The V call is TRBV6-5, the J call TRBJ2-1; TRBD2 matches at 7 bases. Germline trimming cut 1 base from V and 2 bases from J; bases unmatched to any gene: 5. CDR1 is MNHEY and CDR2 is SVGAGI in the germline V gene. The CDR3 contains 16 residues. CDR3 sequence: CASSYYGAGAYNEQFF. The CDR3 DNA reads as TGTGCCAGCAGTTACTACGGGGCGGGGGCCTACAATGAGCAGTTCTTC.

This clone came up once. The chain is built from TRBV5-1 and TRBJ2-5, with D possibly TRBD2 on 6 matching bases. The CDR3 is made up of 11 amino acids. Trimming shortened V by 5 bases and J by 4 bases, and 6 bases separated the two germline ends. Germline V gene data show CDR1 as SGHRS and CDR2 as YFSETQ. CDR3 sequence: CASRGGETQYF. In DNA form, the CDR3 reads TGCGCCAGCAGGGGGGGAGAGACCCAGTACTTC. The variable domain in full, completed from reference TRBV5-1 and TRBJ2-5, reads KAGVTQTPRYLIKTRGQQVTLSCSPISGHRSVSWYQQTPGQGLQFLFEYFSETQRNKGNFPGRFSGRQFSNSRSEMNVSTLELGDSALYLCASRGGETQYFGPGTRLLVL.

The gene calls are TRBV5-1 and TRBJ2-1, with D possibly being TRBD1 (6 bases). The germline V gene encodes CDR1 SGHRS and CDR2 YFSETQ. This CDR3 region has 17 residues. Trimming removed 4 bases at V and 0 bases at J, with 17 bases between. DNA for the CDR3: TGCGCCAGCAGCAACGTTCTCGGACAGAGCTCCTACAATGAGCAGTTCTTC. This codes for CASSNVLGQSSYNEQFF. The whole variable domain, filled in from reference TRBV5-1 and TRBJ2-1, reads KAGVTQTPRYLIKTRGQQVTLSCSPISGHRSVSWYQQTPGQGLQFLFEYFSETQRNKGNFPGRFSGRQFSNSRSEMNVSTLELGDSALYLCASSNVLGQSSYNEQFFGPGTRLTVL.

The CDR3 DNA reads TGTGCCAGCAAGCGAGGGGGGGGAGAAGGCGAGACCCAGTACTTC. Amino acid sequence: CASKRGGGEGETQYF. The chain couples TRBV6-5 to TRBJ2-5; TRBD2 might be the D (7 bases). CDR3 length: 15 residues. V was cut by 7 bases and J by 5 bases, with 20 bases left in between. In germline, CDR1 is MNHEY, CDR2 SVGAGI.

The chain is built from TRBV6-6 and TRBJ2-6, with unresolved D. CDR3 length: 15 amino acids. CDR1 is MNHNY and CDR2 is SVGAGI in the germline V gene (reference sequence). Trimming stripped 7 bases from V and 0 bases from J, with 10 bases between. CDR3 in DNA: TGTGCCAGCATGCGACGGCACTCTGGGGCCAACGTCCTGACTTTC. This translates into CASMRRHSGANVLTF.

V and J are TRBV7-2 and TRBJ2-3, with 7 bases identical to TRBD2. From germline, CDR1 is SGHTA and CDR2 FQGNSA. The CDR3 extends over 16 amino acids. V trimming: 5 bases; J trimming: 1 base; junction bases outside the gene matches: 9. The CDR3 nucleotides read TGTGCCAGCAGCGGGCCCGGGGGGTTTCGCACAGATACGCAGTATTTT. Encoded protein: CASSGPGGFRTDTQYF. Full variable domain (remainder filled in from reference TRBV7-2 and TRBJ2-3): GAGVSQSPSNKVTEKGKDVELRCDPISGHTALYWYRQSLGQGLEFLIYFQGNSAPDKSGLPSDRFSAERTGGSVSTLTIQRTQQEDSAVYLCASSGPGGFRTDTQYFGPGTRLTVL.

J is TRBJ2-6 and V is TRBV27; D possibly corresponds to TRBD1 (5 bases). This CDR3 is built from 15 residues. V lost 7 bases to trimming and J lost 2 bases, with 12 bases between them. The V gene's germline CDR1 is MNHEY and CDR2 SMNVEV (reference sequence). CDR3 loop: CASKRWGAGANVLTF. The CDR3 DNA sequence: TGTGCCAGCAAGCGCTGGGGCGCTGGGGCCAACGTCCTGACTTTC. The variable domain in full, completed from reference TRBV27 and TRBJ2-6, reads EAQVTQNPRYLITVTGKKLTVTCSQNMNHEYMSWYRQDPGLGLRQIYYSMNVEVTDKGDVPEGYKVSRKEKRNFPLILESPSPNQTSLYFCASKRWGAGANVLTFGAGSRLTVL.

This rearrangement joins TRBV19 to TRBJ2-3; 10 bases are a match to TRBD2. Per the germline V gene, CDR1 is LNHDA and CDR2 is SQIVND (reference sequence). This CDR3 has 14 residues. With 2 bases clipped from V and 10 bases from J, the junction kept 6 bases outside the gene matches. The CDR3 loop reads CASSILAGVPAQYF. The CDR3 DNA reads as TGTGCCAGTAGTATACTAGCGGGGGTACCGGCGCAGTATTTT. Drawing the rest from reference TRBV19 and TRBJ2-3, the complete variable domain is DGGITQSPKYLFRKEGQNVTLSCEQNLNHDAMYWYRQDPGQGLRLIYYSQIVNDFQKGDIAEGYSVSREKKESFPLTVTSAQKNPTAFYLCASSILAGVPAQYFGPGTRLTVL.

The V call is TRBV11-2, the J call TRBJ2-6; tentative D call: TRBD2 (5 bases). Germline lookup yields CDR1 SGHAT and CDR2 FQNNGV. The V gene lost 7 bases and the J gene lost 0 bases, with 7 bases spanning the gap. The CDR3 loop spans 14 amino acids. The CDR3 DNA sequence: TGTGCCAGCACCAGCGGCTCTGGGGCCAACGTCCTGACTTTC. Residues: CASTSGSGANVLTF.

This chain connects TRBV10-3 to TRBJ1-3; tentative D call: TRBD1 (5 bases). Germline V gives CDR1 ENHRY, CDR2 SYGVKD. CDR3 size: 14 residues. V lost 6 bases, J lost 4 bases, and 13 bases lay in between. CDR3: CAIRVGTAGNTIYF. The CDR3 DNA sequence: TGTGCCATCAGGGTAGGGACTGCAGGAAACACCATATATTTT.

This sequence joins TRBV5-1 and TRBJ2-3; 7 bases map to TRBD1. The V gene end was trimmed by 2 bases and the J gene end by 5 bases; junction bases not matched to a gene: 5. The CDR3 length is 14 residues. Per germline, CDR1 SGHRS and CDR2 YFSETQ. As DNA, the CDR3 is TGCGCCAGCAGCTTAGGGGGCGCCGAAGATACGCAGTATTTT. This encodes CASSLGGAEDTQYF.

The gene calls are TRBV29-1 and TRBJ2-7; 12 positions agree with TRBD2. Looked up from germline, CDR1 is SQVTM and CDR2 is ANQGSEA. The CDR3 extends over 13 amino acids. V shed 7 bases and J 4 bases; nucleotides not matched to a gene: 5. The chain's CDR3 is CSARTSGVYEQYF. The CDR3 DNA follows: TGCAGCGCTCGGACTAGCGGGGTTTACGAGCAGTACTTC.

In this sample, this clone turned up a few times. The chain is built from TRBV6-1 and TRBJ1-1, with D unclear. The CDR3 is 13 residues long. The V and J ends lost 7 bases and 3 bases respectively, with 12 bases between them. CDR1 and CDR2 (germline): MNHNS, SASEGT. CDR3 coding DNA: TGTGCCAGCACTTACGATCCGGACACTGAAGCTTTCTTT. Protein sequence: CASTYDPDTEAFF.